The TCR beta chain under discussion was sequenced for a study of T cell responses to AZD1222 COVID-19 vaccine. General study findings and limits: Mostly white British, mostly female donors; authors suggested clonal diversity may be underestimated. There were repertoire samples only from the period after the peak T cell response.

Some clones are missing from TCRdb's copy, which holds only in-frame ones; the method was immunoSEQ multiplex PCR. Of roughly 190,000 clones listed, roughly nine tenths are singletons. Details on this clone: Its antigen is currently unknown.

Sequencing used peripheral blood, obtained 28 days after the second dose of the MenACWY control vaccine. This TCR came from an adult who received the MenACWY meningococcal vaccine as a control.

This CDR3 is CASSLLGTGGSTDTQYF. CDR3 sequence (DNA): TGCGCCAGCAGCCTCTTGGGGACAGGGGGTAGCACAGATACGCAGTATTTT. V is TRBV5-1 and J is TRBJ2-3; 11 bases line up with TRBD1. This CDR3 spans 17 amino acids. CDR1 and CDR2 from the germline V gene are SGHRS and YFSETQ. Germline trimming cut 4 bases from V and 0 bases from J; bases unmatched to any gene: 7.